One and the same sample provided the 29 T cell receptor beta chains below, sequenced in a study of beta chain features in type 1 diabetes. The entirety of the isolated RNA underwent reverse transcription, so expressed TCRB transcripts were sequenced. TCRdb's copy holds only in-frame clones and misses some; the assay was immunoSEQ multiplex PCR. The profile shows 130,000 to 150,000 clones, 9.2% of them singletons. The source material was central memory CD4+ T cells from blood. The receptors were gathered from a man aged 18-30 years in good health.

The gene calls are TRBV29-1 and TRBJ1-1; 7 bases align to TRBD1. The J segment lost 5 bases and the V segment lost 6 bases, leaving 6 bases of the junction unmatched. This CDR3 region has 12 residues. Per the germline V gene, CDR1 is SQVTM and CDR2 is ANQGSEA. The CDR3 DNA is TGCAGCGTCAGTTCCAGGGGGACTGAAGCTTTCTTT. Residues: CSVSSRGTEAFF.

There are many counts of this clone. The chain joins TRBV5-8 to TRBJ2-1; 9 positions match TRBD1. The J segment lost 4 bases and the V segment lost 4 bases, leaving 9 bases of the junction unmatched. Germline values: CDR1 SGHTS, CDR2 YDEGEE. The CDR3 extends over 16 amino acids. Written as DNA, the CDR3 is TGTGCCAGCAGCACCAACCCGGGACAGGGTTACAATGAGCAGTTCTTC. It codes for CASSTNPGQGYNEQFF.

This clone was seen more than once but under ten times. This chain connects TRBV7-9 to TRBJ1-1; a possible D gene is TRBD1 (5 bases). The germline V gene encodes CDR1 SEHNR and CDR2 FQNEAQ (reference sequence). The CDR3 spans 14 residues. V shed 4 bases and J shed 0 bases, with 9 bases lying between them. The CDR3 loop is CASSSMTVNTEAFF. Written as DNA, the CDR3 is TGTGCCAGCAGCTCAATGACAGTGAACACTGAAGCTTTCTTT.

The sample holds a few counts of this clone. This chain connects TRBV20-1 to TRBJ2-7; D is ambiguous. Germline assignment: CDR1 DFQATT and CDR2 SNEGSKA (reference sequence). Trimming took off 6 bases at V and 0 bases at J, with 6 bases between the two ends. The CDR3 covers 11 residues. For the CDR3, the DNA is TGCAGTGCCCTGAGCTCCTACGAGCAGTACTTC. Translation: CSALSSYEQYF.

The V call is TRBV30, the J call TRBJ2-6; possible D gene TRBD1, 6 bases. V was cut by 1 base and J by 2 bases, with 6 bases left in between. Germline V gene data show CDR1 as GTSNPN and CDR2 as SVGIG (reference sequence). This CDR3 spans 14 amino acids. The CDR3 reads CAWSDRAGANVLTF. The CDR3 nucleotides are TGTGCCTGGAGTGACAGGGCTGGGGCCAACGTCCTGACTTTC.

The sample holds a few counts of this clone. The CDR3 nucleotides read TGCGCCAGCAGCTTGACCACAGACGGGAGCTCTGGGGCCAACGTCCTGACTTTC. It codes for CASSLTTDGSSGANVLTF. This chain links TRBV5-1 with TRBJ2-6; D perhaps matches TRBD2 (6 bases). The CDR3 loop spans 18 amino acids. From germline, CDR1 is SGHRS and CDR2 YFSETQ. Deletions cut 1 base from V and 0 bases from J, with 14 bases between.

This clone has only a few counts. The chain combines TRBV10-1 with TRBJ2-3; 12 nucleotides align to TRBD2. The CDR3 runs to 13 residues. V was clipped by 9 bases and J by 10 bases; unmatched bases: 8. The germline CDR1 and CDR2 sequences are WNHNN and SYGVQD (reference sequence). CDR3: CASGTSGYGAQYF. CDR3 in DNA: TGCGCCAGTGGGACTAGCGGGTATGGGGCGCAGTATTTT.

The sample holds a few counts of this clone. The V call is TRBV5-1, the J call TRBJ1-1, with D maybe TRBD1 (6 bases). Germline V lookup: CDR1 SGHRS, CDR2 YFSETQ. The length of the CDR3 is 14 residues. V was shortened by 4 bases and J by 3 bases, with 13 bases between the two germline ends. This CDR3 is CASSPQGQDTEAFF. The CDR3, as DNA: TGCGCCAGCAGCCCCCAGGGGCAGGACACTGAAGCTTTCTTT.

This clone was seen at least ten times. The chain employs TRBV28 and TRBJ2-3; TRBD2 might be the D (5 bases). With 5 bases removed from V and 1 base from J, the gap between germline ends came to 10 bases. This CDR3 spans 14 amino acids. Germline lookup yields CDR1 MDHEN and CDR2 SYDVKM. This CDR3 reads CASSTAGRTDTQYF. The CDR3 nucleotides are TGTGCCAGCAGTACTGCGGGTCGCACAGATACGCAGTATTTT.

The chain recombines TRBV6-5 with TRBJ2-7; 8 bases fit TRBD1. Trimming removed 0 bases from V and 5 bases from J; junction bases left unmatched: 6. Germline-derived CDR1 and CDR2 are MNHEY and SVGAGI. The CDR3 is made up of 15 amino acids. CDR3 in amino acids: CASSYSGQGAHEQYF. The CDR3, as DNA: TGTGCCAGCAGTTACTCGGGGCAGGGGGCACACGAGCAGTACTTC.

V usage is TRBV7-3 and J usage is TRBJ1-1; no reliable D call. The V gene's germline CDR1 is SGHTA and CDR2 FQGTGA. V lost 3 bases to trimming and J lost 2 bases, with 7 bases between them. This CDR3 contains 13 residues. DNA of the CDR3: TGTGCCAGCAGCTTTGTGTTAAACACTGAAGCTTTCTTT. Translating gives CASSFVLNTEAFF.

In this sample, this clone turned up a few times. The gene calls are TRBV9 and TRBJ2-3, with D unclear. The CDR3 contains 14 residues. V lost 1 base and J lost 2, with 8 bases in between. Germline V gene lookup returns CDR1 SGDLS and CDR2 YYNGEE. CDR3 in amino acids: CASSVTADTDTQYF. The CDR3 DNA reads TGTGCCAGCAGCGTAACCGCGGACACAGATACGCAGTATTTT.

This clone was observed a handful of times. J is TRBJ1-5 and V is TRBV6-6; D is unclear. This CDR3 is built from 12 residues. In germline, CDR1 is MNHNY, CDR2 SVGAGI (reference sequence). Deletions cut 2 bases from V and 5 bases from J, with 4 bases between. The CDR3 reads CASSYGDQPQHF. CDR3 nucleotides: TGTGCCAGCAGTTACGGAGATCAGCCCCAGCATTTT.

This clone was observed a few times. V is TRBV2 and J is TRBJ1-2; D is possibly TRBD1 (5 bases). Germline CDR1 reads SNHLY; CDR2 reads FYNNEI. CDR3 size: 12 residues. Trimming left V 2 bases short and J 4 bases short, with 5 bases between. CDR3 region: CASSEQGYGYTF. In nucleotides, the CDR3 is TGTGCCAGCAGTGAACAGGGCTATGGCTACACCTTC.

V is TRBV7-2 and J is TRBJ2-3, with D perhaps TRBD2 (5 bases). Germline lookup yields CDR1 SGHTA and CDR2 FQGNSA. The CDR3 is made up of 15 amino acids. Trimming pared 5 bases from V and 2 bases from J, leaving 14 bases between. The DNA of the CDR3 is TGTGCCAGCAGCACTGATGGGAGAGTCACAGATACGCAGTATTTT. Protein product: CASSTDGRVTDTQYF.

This clone was counted only a few times. The chain combines TRBV29-1 with TRBJ2-1, with TRBD2 matching 15 bases. The V gene end was trimmed by 7 bases and the J gene end by 6 bases; junction bases not matched to a gene: 7. Germline CDR1 is SQVTM and CDR2 is ANQGSEA. The CDR3 loop spans 15 amino acids. In DNA, the CDR3 is TGCAGCGAGAGAGGACTAGCGGGGGGGGTCAATGAGCAGTTCTTC. Translating it yields CSERGLAGGVNEQFF.

The chain recombines TRBV7-9 with TRBJ2-5, with D uncertain. Germline V gene data show CDR1 as SEHNR and CDR2 as FQNEAQ (reference sequence). V was pared by 5 bases and J by 5 bases, with 12 bases between. CDR3 size: 13 residues. CDR3 loop: CASSIFPRETQYF. DNA for the CDR3: TGTGCCAGCAGCATATTCCCCCGGGAGACCCAGTACTTC.

This clone was counted only a few times. The rearrangement joins TRBV19 to TRBJ1-4, with a weak D call TRBD1 (6 bases). The germline gives CDR1 LNHDA, CDR2 SQIVND (reference sequence). The CDR3 runs 12 residues. V shed 5 bases and J shed 15 bases, with 16 bases lying between them. The CDR3 region has the DNA TGTGCCAGTAGTCCCACGGACAGCCCATTGTTTTTT. It yields the protein CASSPTDSPLFF.

This clone has a handful of counts. As DNA, the CDR3 is TGTGCCAGCAGCTTTAACCAGCGGGAGATCCAAGAGACCCAGTACTTC. Protein: CASSFNQREIQETQYF. The chain couples TRBV7-6 to TRBJ2-5; 8 positions match TRBD2. Trimming removed 3 bases from V and 1 base from J; junction bases left unmatched: 7. The CDR3 extends over 16 amino acids. Germline CDR1 reads SGHVS; CDR2 reads FNYEAQ.

The sample holds a few counts of this clone. This sequence joins TRBV6-6 and TRBJ1-5; the match to TRBD1 covers 8 bases. The CDR3 sequence is 16 residues long. Germline-derived CDR1 and CDR2 are MNHNY and SVGAGI (reference sequence). The ends lost 5 bases at V and 1 base at J; junction bases unmatched: 7. The CDR3 reads CASSPFNRGSNQPQHF. The CDR3 nucleotides are TGTGCCAGCAGTCCATTTAACAGGGGGAGCAATCAGCCCCAGCATTTT.

This clone was found a few times. The chain couples TRBV5-1 to TRBJ1-2; 8 bases line up with TRBD1. In germline, CDR1 is SGHRS, CDR2 YFSETQ. Unmatched junction bases numbered 9, after V lost 4 bases and J lost 7 bases. This CDR3 spans 14 amino acids. CDR3 nucleotide sequence: TGCGCCAGCAGCCCGCCTGACAGGGGAGGTGGCTACACCTTC. It is translated as CASSPPDRGGGYTF.

The rearrangement joins TRBV7-2 to TRBJ2-1; 8 nucleotides align to TRBD2. J lost 8 bases, V lost 7 bases, and 13 bases had no gene match. CDR3 length: 15 residues. Germline assignment: CDR1 SGHTA and CDR2 FQGNSA. The CDR3 coding sequence is TGTGCCAGCACCCCGAGAAGCGGGGGAACACATGAGCAGTTCTTC. This sequence encodes CASTPRSGGTHEQFF.

This clone was detected ten times or more. The gene calls are TRBV7-9 and TRBJ2-3; D is ambiguous. V was cut by 1 base and J by 12 bases, with 8 bases left in between. This CDR3 region has 11 residues. The germline gives CDR1 SEHNR, CDR2 FQNEAQ (reference sequence). CDR3 sequence (DNA): TGTGCCAGCAGCTTAGGCGGCCAACAGTATTTT. It codes for CASSLGGQQYF. Based on the CDR3 plus reference TRBV7-9 and TRBJ2-3, the full variable domain is DTGVSQNPRHKITKRGQNVTFRCDPISEHNRLYWYRQTLGQGPEFLTYFQNEAQLEKSRLLSDRFSAERPKGSFSTLEIQRTEQGDSAMYLCASSLGGQQYFGPGTRLTVL.

This clone was counted many times. The chain recombines TRBV7-9 with TRBJ2-7, with 9 nucleotides matching TRBD1. Unmatched junction bases numbered 4, after V lost 3 bases and J lost 7 bases. Per germline, CDR1 SEHNR and CDR2 FQNEAQ (reference sequence). The CDR3 loop spans 13 amino acids. The CDR3 is CASSFDRGSEQYF. The CDR3 DNA follows: TGTGCCAGCAGCTTCGACAGGGGGTCGGAGCAGTACTTC.

This clone was seen more than once but under ten times. V is TRBV6-5 and J is TRBJ1-3, with D possibly matching TRBD1 (6 bases). V was clipped by 6 bases and J by 9 bases, with 15 bases between them. The CDR3 is 13 residues long. CDR1 MNHEY and CDR2 SVGAGI come from the germline V gene. CDR3 protein: CASSSQGTVTIYF. DNA for the CDR3: TGTGCCAGCAGCTCACAGGGTACAGTCACCATATATTTT.

The rearrangement uses TRBV6-6 and TRBJ1-1; D gene uncertain. The CDR3 is 13 amino acids. Trimming took off 2 bases at V and 1 base at J, with 5 bases between the two ends. Per the germline V gene, CDR1 is MNHNY and CDR2 is SVGAGI (reference sequence). CDR3 coding DNA: TGTGCCAGCAGTTACAGCCAGAACACTGAAGCTTTCTTT. It encodes CASSYSQNTEAFF.

This clone was counted only a few times. This sequence joins TRBV7-8 and TRBJ2-5; 11 bases align to TRBD2. CDR3 length equals 14 residues. CDR1 is SGHVS and CDR2 is FQNEAQ in the germline V gene. The trim removed 5 bases at V and 6 bases at J, leaving 5 bases unmatched. CDR3 sequence reads: CASSPGTSGQTQYF. The CDR3 nucleotides read TGTGCCAGCAGCCCAGGGACTAGCGGCCAGACCCAGTACTTC.

The chain employs TRBV7-9 and TRBJ2-7; TRBD1 matches at 12 bases. CDR1 SEHNR and CDR2 FQNEAQ come from the germline V gene (reference sequence). The CDR3 extends over 14 amino acids. The V segment lost 5 bases and the J segment 6 bases; nucleotides outside the gene matches: 5. The CDR3 nucleotides read TGTGCCAGCAGCACTGGGACAGGGGGCCTCGAGCAGTACTTC. Its protein is CASSTGTGGLEQYF.

V usage is TRBV11-2 and J usage is TRBJ1-1; 10 bases are shared with TRBD1. The CDR3 runs to 13 residues. Germline assignment: CDR1 SGHAT and CDR2 FQNNGV. With 3 bases clipped from V and 11 bases from J, the junction kept 6 bases outside the gene matches. The CDR3 region has the DNA TGTGCCAGCAGCTTTGGGACAGGGGTAGGGGCTTTCTTT. It codes for CASSFGTGVGAFF.